Following are 20 T cell receptor beta chains from one sample sequenced in a study of T cell repertoires in cytomegalovirus infection. TCRdb recomputed calls from the reads with MiXCR, one row per CDR3 protein. In the table there are 150,000 or so distinct CDR3 sequences, around 20% of which are singletons. Sequencing input: PBMCs. The receptor source for this set is a human donor in good health (CMV status not recorded). Some clones in this sample may be carry-over from other donors' samples.

This clonotype was found a few times. The chain joins TRBV28 to TRBJ2-5; TRBD2 aligns across 9 bases. The CDR3 length is 16 residues. Unmatched junction bases numbered 9, after V lost 2 bases and J lost 5 bases. Germline V CDR1 and CDR2: MDHEN, SYDVKM. DNA for the CDR3: TGTGCCAGCAGTTTAGGGGCGGGGGGGCCGAGGGAGACCCAGTACTTC. As protein: CASSLGAGGPRETQYF.

CDR3 loop: CASGESGRGETQYF. In DNA form, the CDR3 reads TGTGCCAGCGGGGAAAGCGGGAGGGGAGAGACCCAGTACTTC. The chain uses TRBV7-2 and TRBJ2-5, with 10 bases matching TRBD2. Looked up from germline, CDR1 is SGHTA and CDR2 is FQGNSA. CDR3 length: 14 residues. The V and J ends lost 8 bases and 4 bases, in that order; junction bases with no gene match: 7.

This chain connects TRBV28 to TRBJ2-2; no definite D call. V was shortened by 8 bases and J by 8 bases, with 9 bases between the two germline ends. The length of the CDR3 is 11 residues. Germline assignment: CDR1 MDHEN and CDR2 SYDVKM. DNA for the CDR3: TGTGCCAGCGGGGAAGGTGGGGAGCTGTTTTTT. Protein: CASGEGGELFF. Complete variable domain (other parts from reference TRBV28 and TRBJ2-2): DVKVTQSSRYLVKRTGEKVFLECVQDMDHENMFWYRQDPGLGLRLIYFSYDVKMKEKGDIPEGYSVSREKKERFSLILESASTNQTSMYLCASGEGGELFFGEGSRLTVL.

The chain has TRBV7-2 and TRBJ2-3; D is unclear. CDR1 is SGHTA and CDR2 is FQGNSA in the germline V gene. The CDR3 covers 14 residues. V shed 4 bases and J shed 5 bases, with 13 bases lying between them. CDR3 amino acids: CASSSVTNQDTQYF. The CDR3 coding sequence is TGTGCCAGCAGCTCCGTGACGAACCAAGATACGCAGTATTTT.

The chain recombines TRBV20-1 with TRBJ1-6, with D unresolved. The germline V gene encodes CDR1 DFQATT and CDR2 SNEGSKA (reference sequence). Trimming left V 5 bases short and J 10 bases short, with 18 bases between. The CDR3 extends over 14 amino acids. Here the CDR3 reads CSAPGPLDTSPLHF. In nucleotides, the CDR3 is TGCAGTGCTCCCGGACCCTTAGACACCTCACCCCTCCACTTT.

J is TRBJ1-1 and V is TRBV7-9; the match to TRBD1 covers 8 bases. Germline CDR1 reads SEHNR; CDR2 reads FQNEAQ (reference sequence). The V and J ends lost 4 bases and 8 bases, in that order; junction bases with no gene match: 9. This CDR3 contains 14 residues. This chain's CDR3 is CASSSGGTGSEAFF. CDR3 DNA: TGTGCCAGCAGCTCGGGAGGGACAGGCAGCGAAGCTTTCTTT.

The CDR3 DNA reads as TGTGCCACCAGTGATTCTGACGGGTTCGAGCAGTACTTC. Residues: CATSDSDGFEQYF. The rearrangement links TRBV24-1 to TRBJ2-7; D call uncertain. This CDR3 is 13 amino acids long. V dropped 2 bases and J dropped 6 bases, with 10 bases sitting between them. Germline CDR1 KGHDR, CDR2 SFDVKD.

This clonotype was observed many times. The J gene is TRBJ2-3, the V gene TRBV7-8; D call uncertain. Looked up from germline, CDR1 is SGHVS and CDR2 is FQNEAQ. V was pared by 5 bases and J by 6 bases, with 9 bases between. The CDR3 has 12 residues. Here the CDR3 DNA reads TGTGCCAGCAGCCCACGCCTGGATACGCAGTATTTT. Its translation: CASSPRLDTQYF.

There are a few counts of this clonotype. This CDR3 is CASRSSGSSSYNEQFF. In DNA, the CDR3 is TGTGCCAGCAGAAGTAGCGGGAGCTCTTCGTACAATGAGCAGTTCTTC. V is TRBV28 and J is TRBJ2-1; TRBD2 matches 9 bases. The CDR3 covers 16 residues. Germline CDR1 and CDR2: MDHEN and SYDVKM. V was pared by 6 bases and J by 4 bases, with 10 bases of the junction left unmatched.

The chain is built from TRBV12-3 or TRBV12-4 and TRBJ1-5; D may be TRBD1 (5 bases). The CDR3 runs 16 residues. The ends were cut back, 1 base at V and 5 bases at J, with 15 bases in the middle. The CDR3: CASSLELTGGDQPQHF. CDR3 bases: TGTGCCAGCAGTTTAGAGCTGACGGGAGGGGATCAGCCCCAGCATTTT.

This sequence joins TRBV7-9 and TRBJ1-2, with D uncertain. The CDR3 has 12 amino acids. Per germline, CDR1 SEHNR and CDR2 FQNEAQ (reference sequence). Trimming removed 5 bases at V and 7 bases at J, with 11 bases between. This chain's CDR3 is CASSKQEVGYTF. CDR3 nucleotide sequence: TGTGCCAGCAGCAAGCAAGAGGTTGGCTACACCTTC.

The chain carries TRBV28 and TRBJ2-7, with 9 bases matching TRBD1. This CDR3 has 16 amino acids. Germline V gene lookup returns CDR1 MDHEN and CDR2 SYDVKM. V trimming: 5 bases; J trimming: 3 bases; junction bases outside the gene matches: 11. Here the CDR3 reads CASSHAGTGKHYEQYF. The CDR3 DNA reads as TGTGCCAGCAGTCATGCCGGGACAGGGAAGCACTACGAGCAGTACTTC. The whole variable domain, filled in from reference TRBV28 and TRBJ2-7, reads DVKVTQSSRYLVKRTGEKVFLECVQDMDHENMFWYRQDPGLGLRLIYFSYDVKMKEKGDIPEGYSVSREKKERFSLILESASTNQTSMYLCASSHAGTGKHYEQYFGPGTRLTVT.

The chain joins TRBV3-1 to TRBJ2-4; 12 bases are a match to TRBD2. V lost 3 bases and J lost 13; bases outside the gene matches: 4. This CDR3 region has 13 residues. Germline V lookup: CDR1 LGHDT, CDR2 YNNKEL (reference sequence). CDR3 DNA: TGTGCCAGCAGCCAGACTAGCGGGGGAAGCCAGTACTTC. Translated, it gives CASSQTSGGSQYF.

The chain couples TRBV7-3 to TRBJ2-5; TRBD1 matches at 10 bases. The CDR3 covers 15 residues. The ends lost 4 bases at V and 3 bases at J; junction bases unmatched: 5. Germline V gives CDR1 SGHTA, CDR2 FQGTGA. The CDR3 is CASSYTGTGEETQYF. DNA of the CDR3: TGTGCCAGCAGCTATACCGGGACAGGGGAAGAGACCCAGTACTTC. Filled out from reference TRBV7-3 and TRBJ2-5, the complete variable domain reads GAGVSQTPSNKVTEKGKYVELRCDPISGHTALYWYRQSLGQGPEFLIYFQGTGAADDSGLPNDRFFAVRPEGSVSTLKIQRTERGDSAVYLCASSYTGTGEETQYFGPGTRLLVL.

The chain combines TRBV2 with TRBJ2-3, with no clear D. V lost 6 bases to trimming and J lost 0 bases, with 7 bases between them. Germline assignment: CDR1 SNHLY and CDR2 FYNNEI. CDR3 length equals 13 residues. The CDR3 reads CASRADSTDTQYF. As DNA, the CDR3 is TGTGCCAGCAGGGCGGACAGCACAGATACGCAGTATTTT.

This clonotype was recorded at least ten times. This chain links TRBV5-1 with TRBJ2-1, with no clear D. CDR1 is SGHRS and CDR2 is YFSETQ in the germline V gene. Trimming left V 2 bases short and J 0 bases short, with 9 bases between. The CDR3 spans 15 residues. The CDR3 DNA sequence: TGCGCCAGCAGCTTCGACTCAAGCTCCTACAATGAGCAGTTCTTC. Residues: CASSFDSSSYNEQFF.

J is TRBJ2-7 and V is TRBV20-1; D possibly uses TRBD1 or TRBD2 (5 bases each). Trimming shortened V by 5 bases and J by 1 base, and 18 bases separated the two germline ends. Germline values: CDR1 DFQATT, CDR2 SNEGSKA (reference sequence). This CDR3 is built from 15 residues. The CDR3 reads CSARSPGRQSYEQYF. The CDR3 region has the DNA TGCAGTGCTCGCAGTCCGGGACGACAATCCTACGAGCAGTACTTC.

V usage is TRBV3-1 and J usage is TRBJ2-3; TRBD2 matches at 7 bases. The CDR3 is 15 residues long. Losses at the gene ends were 5 bases for V and 4 bases for J; bases not matched to a gene: 9. Germline CDR1 and CDR2: LGHDT and YNNKEL (reference sequence). The DNA of the CDR3 is TGTGCCAGCAGCGAGGGAGGGAGGGCCGCAGATACGCAGTATTTT. It yields the protein CASSEGGRAADTQYF.

V is TRBV18 and J is TRBJ1-5; unclear D gene. CDR3 length equals 13 residues. The germline gives CDR1 KGHSH, CDR2 LQKENI. V was cut by 6 bases and J by 4 bases, with 10 bases left in between. CDR3 region: CASSPGRNQPQHF. In DNA form, the CDR3 reads TGTGCCAGCTCTCCGGGCCGTAATCAGCCCCAGCATTTT.

This chain connects TRBV11-2 to TRBJ2-1, with TRBD1 identical over 9 bases. CDR3 size: 15 residues. After removal of 5 bases from V and 7 bases from J, the junction contained 9 bases not matched to a gene. Germline values: CDR1 SGHAT, CDR2 FQNNGV. CDR3: CASSIATGGGNEQFF. The CDR3 nucleotides read TGTGCCAGCAGCATAGCGACAGGGGGTGGGAATGAGCAGTTCTTC. The whole variable domain, remainder taken from reference TRBV11-2 and TRBJ2-1, is EAGVAQSPRYKIIEKRQSVAFWCNPISGHATLYWYQQILGQGPKLLIQFQNNGVVDDSQLPKDRFSAERLKGVDSTLKIQPAKLEDSAVYLCASSIATGGGNEQFFGPGTRLTVL.